This is a list of T cell receptor beta chains from one sample in a study of Graves' ophthalmopathy and Graves' hyperthyroidism. TCRdb reanalysed the multiplex PCR reads using MiXCR and keeps one entry per CDR3 protein. The table includes around 1.1 million distinct CDR3 sequences, less than 45% detected once. Sequences were obtained from peripheral blood or thyroid tissue (not recorded which). Every receptor here comes from an adult man with Graves' hyperthyroidism. Both conserved end residues are part of each CDR3. The D gene is left open where the match is weak. Rows may omit the clone size; those that give it use once, few, many or a size class.

len	j_gene	v_gene	abundance	d_gene	CDR3aa	CDR3nt
14	TRBJ1-1	TRBV2	many	TRBD1	CASIGTGMNTEAFF	TGTGCCAGCATAGGGACAGGAATGAACACTGAAGCTTTCTTT
13	TRBJ2-7	TRBV11-2	many	TRBD1	CASSFGQGYEQYF	TGTGCCAGCAGCTTTGGACAGGGCTACGAGCAGTACTTC
15	TRBJ1-3	TRBV29-1	many	NA	CSVAYRVGSGNTIYF	TGCAGCGTTGCTTACAGGGTTGGGTCTGGAAACACCATATATTTT
12	TRBJ2-5	TRBV29-1	NA	TRBD1	CSETGGAETQYF	TGCAGCGAAACAGGGGGCGCGGAGACCCAGTACTTC
17	TRBJ2-7	TRBV25-1	NA	TRBD2	CASRNDKPGLADYEQYF	TGTGCCAGCAGAAACGACAAACCGGGACTAGCGGACTACGAGCAGTACTTC
16	TRBJ2-7	TRBV6-5	few	NA	CASSHRRLGWEYEQYF	TGTGCCAGCAGCCATCGCCGATTGGGCTGGGAATACGAGCAGTACTTC
13	TRBJ2-7	TRBV29-1	NA	TRBD1	CSVRDREAYEQYF	TGCAGCGTCCGGGACAGGGAGGCCTACGAGCAGTACTTC
17	TRBJ1-2	TRBV15	NA	NA	CATSRDVYRDLNYGYTF	TGTGCCACCAGCAGAGATGTTTACAGGGATTTAAACTATGGCTACACCTTC
16	TRBJ1-2	TRBV15	many	NA	CATSRDIKSTGRGYTF	TGTGCCACCAGCAGAGATATCAAATCGACAGGCAGGGGCTACACCTTC
16	TRBJ2-5	TRBV29-1	few	TRBD2	CSVDPLGTSGTPSLYF	TGCAGCGTTGACCCCCTGGGGACTAGCGGGACCCCCTCTCTGTACTTC
11	TRBJ2-5	TRBV2	NA	NA	CASGDWETQYF	TGTGCCAGCGGGGATTGGGAGACCCAGTACTTC
16	TRBJ1-4	TRBV6-6	NA	TRBD1	CASSYWDSRDNEKLFF	TGTGCCAGCAGTTATTGGGACAGTAGGGATAATGAAAAACTGTTTTTT
13	TRBJ1-1	TRBV7-2	NA	NA	CASSCRESTEAFF	TGTGCCAGCAGCTGCAGGGAAAGCACTGAAGCTTTCTTT
16	TRBJ2-7	TRBV7-9	many	TRBD2	CASSQHLAGVVYEQYF	TGTGCCAGCAGCCAACATCTAGCGGGAGTCGTATACGAGCAGTACTTC
12	TRBJ1-1	TRBV28	few	NA	CASSSDAAEAFF	TGTGCCAGCAGCTCGGATGCGGCTGAAGCTTTCTTT
16	TRBJ2-2	TRBV19	many	TRBD2	CASSTGLAGDTGELFF	TGTGCCAGTAGTACCGGACTAGCGGGAGACACCGGGGAGCTGTTTTTT
15	TRBJ1-2	TRBV2	once	NA	CASSEVGGLDYGYTF	TGTGCCAGCAGTGAAGTCGGGGGCTTGGACTATGGCTACACCTTC
17	TRBJ1-2	TRBV12-3/TRBV12-4	NA	NA	CASRDPGPGIGLDGYTF	TGTGCCAGCAGAGATCCGGGCCCAGGGATCGGTTTGGATGGCTACACCTTC
13	TRBJ1-6	TRBV5-1	many	NA	CASSFVIGSPLHF	TGCGCCAGCAGCTTTGTCATTGGTTCACCCCTCCACTTT
14	TRBJ2-5	TRBV7-9	many	TRBD1	CASGQGAAGETQYF	TGTGCCAGCGGCCAGGGGGCTGCGGGAGAGACCCAGTACTTC
16	TRBJ1-1	TRBV7-4	NA	NA	CASSWSWGGGNTEAFF	TGTGCCAGCAGTTGGTCCTGGGGGGGCGGGAACACTGAAGCTTTCTTT
14	TRBJ1-5	TRBV6-5	few	NA	CASSYMSSNQPQHF	TGTGCCAGCAGTTATATGAGTAGCAATCAGCCCCAGCATTTT
16	TRBJ2-7	TRBV7-3	NA	TRBD1	CASSLGQRLGTYEQYF	TGTGCCAGCAGTCTGGGACAGCGCCTAGGGACCTACGAGCAGTACTTC
15	TRBJ1-1	TRBV25-1	many	NA	CASSPRTKLNTEAFF	TGTGCCAGCAGTCCGAGGACGAAATTAAACACTGAAGCTTTCTTT
14	TRBJ1-1	TRBV2	many	NA	CASSEEGGNTEAFF	TGTGCCAGCAGTGAAGAGGGGGGTAACACTGAAGCTTTCTTT
15	TRBJ1-2	TRBV12-3/TRBV12-4	once	NA	CASSPERVATTPYTF	TGTGCCAGCTCACCTGAGCGCGTGGCTACTACTCCGTACACCTTC
15	TRBJ1-1	TRBV5-4	NA	NA	CASRRSEELNTEAFF	TGTGCCAGCAGACGCTCGGAGGAACTTAACACTGAAGCTTTCTTT
13	TRBJ2-5	TRBV29-1	NA	NA	CSALRGGPRTQYF	TGCAGCGCCCTCCGTGGGGGTCCGCGGACCCAGTACTTC
11	TRBJ1-5	TRBV3-1	many	NA	CASSLGGSQHF	TGTGCCAGCAGCCTAGGCGGCTCCCAGCATTTT
15	TRBJ2-5	TRBV20-1	many	TRBD2	CSARDPRGGQETQYF	TGCAGTGCTAGAGATCCGCGCGGGGGGCAAGAGACCCAGTACTTC
15	TRBJ2-7	TRBV2	NA	TRBD2	CASSMEGLAGYEQYF	TGTGCCAGCAGTATGGAAGGACTAGCGGGTTACGAGCAGTACTTC
17	TRBJ1-4	TRBV5-4	NA	TRBD1	CASSGGQGLSPGEKLFF	TGTGCCAGCAGCGGAGGACAGGGGCTGAGTCCGGGTGAAAAACTGTTTTTT
15	TRBJ2-7	TRBV7-2	many	NA	CASSFEGLISYEQYF	TGTGCCAGCAGCTTTGAGGGACTTATCTCCTACGAGCAGTACTTC
13	TRBJ2-7	TRBV2	many	TRBD1	CASIEGADYEQYF	TGTGCCAGCATCGAGGGGGCCGACTACGAGCAGTACTTC
13	TRBJ2-2	TRBV9	NA	NA	CASSQGQTGELFF	TGTGCCAGCAGCCAGGGACAAACCGGGGAGCTGTTTTTT
15	TRBJ2-7	TRBV5-1	few	TRBD1	CASSYARQGTYEQYF	TGCGCCAGCAGCTATGCGAGACAGGGCACTTACGAGCAGTACTTC
14	TRBJ2-7	TRBV9	many	NA	CASSVGGSTYEQYF	TGTGCCAGCAGCGTAGGGGGCAGTACCTACGAGCAGTACTTC
11	TRBJ1-2	TRBV11-2	many	NA	CASSRPYGYTF	TGTGCCAGCAGCCGGCCCTATGGCTACACCTTC
16	TRBJ2-5	TRBV7-8	many	TRBD1	CASSLPRQGRGETQYF	TGTGCCAGCAGCTTACCCCGACAGGGGCGGGGAGAGACCCAGTACTTC
15	TRBJ1-1	TRBV7-2	many	NA	CASSLEQTGNTEAFF	TGTGCCAGCAGCTTGGAACAGACAGGAAACACTGAAGCTTTCTTT
13	TRBJ2-5	TRBV6-2/TRBV6-3	many	TRBD2	CASRIREGETQYF	TGTGCCAGCAGAATTCGGGAGGGAGAGACCCAGTACTTC
14	TRBJ1-6	TRBV28	NA	TRBD1	CASSLRGPNSPLHF	TGTGCCAGCAGCCTCAGGGGGCCGAATTCACCCCTCCACTTT